These T cell receptor beta chains were read from a single sample in a study of PD-1 blockade in mismatch repair-deficient tumors. Generated by immunoSEQ multiplex PCR, the TCRdb table keeps only in-frame clones and is missing some. In the table there are 20,000 to 25,000 clones, approximately 84% of which are singletons. This specimen was peripheral blood, taken 2 weeks after starting pembrolizumab. Source of these receptors: an adult with mismatch repair-deficient cancer. The CDR3 runs from the conserved cysteine through the conserved F or W. The D gene is left open where the match is weak. Only part of the rows carry a size: once, few, many, or a class if the clone is expanded.

V	size	J	D	DNA	CDR3
TRBV15	NA	TRBJ1-4	NA	TGTGCCACCGGTAACAGATATAATGAAAAACTGTTTTTT	CATGNRYNEKLFF
TRBV9	NA	TRBJ2-2	NA	TGTGCCAGCAGCGTTTACGGGACCCCGAACACCGGGGAGCTGTTTTTT	CASSVYGTPNTGELFF
TRBV29-1	NA	TRBJ1-1	TRBD1	TGCAGCGTCCAGACAGGGAGGGTTAACACTGAAGCTTTCTTT	CSVQTGRVNTEAFF
TRBV4-3	NA	TRBJ2-7	NA	TGCGCCAGCAGCCAGAAATTCCAAGGGGCAAACGAGCAGTACTTC	CASSQKFQGANEQYF
TRBV10-3	NA	TRBJ2-7	NA	TGTGCCATCAGTGAGGGATTGAGGGATTCCTACGAGCAGTACTTC	CAISEGLRDSYEQYF
TRBV4-3	NA	TRBJ2-3	NA	TGCGCCAGCAGCCACCTAAAAGCAGGGGAGTCAGATACGCAGTATTTT	CASSHLKAGESDTQYF
TRBV19	NA	TRBJ2-2	NA	TGTGCCAGTAGTATAGTTCAGGGTGCGAACACCGGGGAGCTGTTTTTT	CASSIVQGANTGELFF
TRBV5-6	NA	TRBJ2-5	TRBD2	TGTGCCAGCAGCTTGGAACTAGCGGAAGAGACCCAGTACTTC	CASSLELAEETQYF
TRBV5-6	once	TRBJ2-1	NA	TGTGCCAGCAGCTCCGGTTGGAGGTTCAATGAGCAGTTCTTC	CASSSGWRFNEQFF
TRBV6-6	NA	TRBJ1-1	NA	TGTGCCACTAAGGGACAGAACACTGAAGCTTTCTTT	CATKGQNTEAFF
TRBV5-1	NA	TRBJ2-6	NA	TGCGCCAGCAGCTTGGATGGGGCTAGGTCTGGGGCCAACGTCCTGACTTTC	CASSLDGARSGANVLTF
TRBV4-1	NA	TRBJ1-2	NA	TGCGCCAGCAGCCAAACCGGCACCGACAGTCACTATGGCTACACCTTC	CASSQTGTDSHYGYTF
TRBV15	NA	TRBJ1-1	NA	TGTGCCACCAGCAGAGGTACAGGAACGAACACTGAAGCTTTCTTT	CATSRGTGTNTEAFF
TRBV16	NA	TRBJ1-5	TRBD1	TGTGCCAGCAGCCTGGGGACAGCTCGGGATCAGCCCCAGCATTTT	CASSLGTARDQPQHF
TRBV7-8	NA	TRBJ1-2	NA	TGTGCCAGCAGCTTAGTCCAACAGGGACAAGGTGGCTACACCTTC	CASSLVQQGQGGYTF
TRBV5-6	NA	TRBJ1-2	NA	TGTGCCAGCAGCTCCATGGGGGGGGCTAGCTATGGCTACACCTTC	CASSSMGGASYGYTF
TRBV5-8	NA	TRBJ2-7	NA	TGTGCCAGCAGCTCAGGGTACGAGCAGTACTTC	CASSSGYEQYF
TRBV19	NA	TRBJ1-5	NA	TGTGCCAGTAAGTTTTCGGGGCTCTCGGGTCAGCCCCAGCATTTT	CASKFSGLSGQPQHF
TRBV19	NA	TRBJ2-7	TRBD1	TGTGCCAGTACTCCTGGGGACAGGGGGGCCTACGAGCAGTACTTC	CASTPGDRGAYEQYF
TRBV6-6	NA	TRBJ2-7	TRBD2	TGTGCCAGCAGGCAAGCCGGGACTAGCGGGAGACAGCAGTACTTC	CASRQAGTSGRQQYF
TRBV7-9	NA	TRBJ2-7	TRBD2	TGTGCCAGCAGCTTAGGCTGGCCGGGACTAGCGGGAGAGGGCGAGCAGTACTTC	CASSLGWPGLAGEGEQYF
TRBV11-2	NA	TRBJ1-3	NA	TGTGCCAGCAGCTTAGCAGGACTTGGAAACACCATATATTTT	CASSLAGLGNTIYF
TRBV29-1	once	TRBJ1-2	NA	TGCAGCGCAACCGAATACTCCGGGGGTAGTGGCTACACCTTC	CSATEYSGGSGYTF
TRBV27	few	TRBJ2-1	TRBD2	TGTGCCAGCAGAGTGACTAGCGTCAACAATGAGCAGTTCTTC	CASRVTSVNNEQFF
TRBV6-5	NA	TRBJ2-2	TRBD1	TGTGCCAGCAGTTCAGGACAGGGAAACACCGGGGAGCTGTTTTTT	CASSSGQGNTGELFF
TRBV2	NA	TRBJ1-4	NA	TGTGCCAGCAGTGCGTCAGGGGAAAAACTGTTTTTT	CASSASGEKLFF
TRBV6-1	few	TRBJ1-1	NA	TGTGCCAGCAGTGAAAGGGGCGAGCGAGCTGAAGCTTTCTTT	CASSERGERAEAFF
TRBV5-4	NA	TRBJ2-3	TRBD2	TGTGCCAGCAGCTCCAATGCTGGACTAGCTCCAGATACGCAGTATTTT	CASSSNAGLAPDTQYF
TRBV27	NA	TRBJ2-7	NA	TGTGCCAGCAGTTTATTCCGGACGGGTTCCTACGAGCAGTACTTC	CASSLFRTGSYEQYF
TRBV6-5	NA	TRBJ2-5	NA	TGTGCCAGCAACCCCTACGGGTCAGAGACCCAGTACTTC	CASNPYGSETQYF
TRBV4-1	NA	TRBJ2-2	TRBD1	TGCGCCAGCAGCCAAACCGGACAGGTGAACACCGGGGAGCTGTTTTTT	CASSQTGQVNTGELFF
TRBV4-3	NA	TRBJ2-3	TRBD2	TGCGCCAGCAGCCAAGAACAGGCGGGAGGAGGAGATACGCAGTATTTT	CASSQEQAGGGDTQYF
TRBV18	NA	TRBJ2-1	TRBD2	TGTGCCAGCTCACCACCCCAAACAGGTCTAGCGGACAATGAGCAGTTCTTC	CASSPPQTGLADNEQFF
TRBV30	NA	TRBJ2-3	TRBD2	TGTGCCTGGAGTGTCCTACTAGCGGGACTCCACACAGATACGCAGTATTTT	CAWSVLLAGLHTDTQYF
TRBV5-6	NA	TRBJ2-7	TRBD2	TGTGCCAGCAGCTTGGGCGGGAGACAGTCCTACGAGCAGTACTTC	CASSLGGRQSYEQYF
TRBV4-1	NA	TRBJ2-5	NA	TGCGCCAGCAGCAGGACAGCTCAAGAGACCCAGTACTTC	CASSRTAQETQYF
TRBV15	few	TRBJ2-7	NA	TGTGCCACCAGCGGGGGAGGATCTGACTACGAGCAGTACTTC	CATSGGGSDYEQYF
TRBV7-9	few	TRBJ1-2	NA	TGTGCCAGCAGCAGTGGACAATACTATGGCTACACCTTC	CASSSGQYYGYTF
TRBV7-9	NA	TRBJ1-2	TRBD1	TGTGCCAGCAGCCCCCGGGACAGGGGGCATCGGAACTATGGCTACACCTTC	CASSPRDRGHRNYGYTF